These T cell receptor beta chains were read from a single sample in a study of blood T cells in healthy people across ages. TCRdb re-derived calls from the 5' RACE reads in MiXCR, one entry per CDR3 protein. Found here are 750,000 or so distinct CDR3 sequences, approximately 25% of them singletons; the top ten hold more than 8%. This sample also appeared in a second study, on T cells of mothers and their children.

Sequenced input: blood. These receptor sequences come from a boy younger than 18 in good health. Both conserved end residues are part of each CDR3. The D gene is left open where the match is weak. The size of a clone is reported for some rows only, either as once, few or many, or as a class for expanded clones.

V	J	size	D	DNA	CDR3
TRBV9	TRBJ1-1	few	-	TGTGCCAGCAGCGTAGGTAGCCGAGGGAGCGAGACTGAAGCTTTCTTT	CASSVGSRGSETEAFF
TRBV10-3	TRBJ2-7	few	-	TGTGCCATCAGTGCGAATAGCGGAAGCTCCTACGAGCAGTACTTC	CAISANSGSSYEQYF
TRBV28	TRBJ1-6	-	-	TGTGCCAGCAGTTCCGTCGGGGACCTAAGTCGGGATAATTCACCCCTCCACTTT	CASSSVGDLSRDNSPLHF
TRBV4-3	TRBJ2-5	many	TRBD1	TGCGCCAGCAGCCAAGATCGGGCAGGGGGCCAAGAGACCCAGTACTTC	CASSQDRAGGQETQYF
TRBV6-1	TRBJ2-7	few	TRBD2	TGTGCCAGCAGGGAGGGGGGACTAGCGGGGAATACCTACGAGCAGTACTTC	CASREGGLAGNTYEQYF
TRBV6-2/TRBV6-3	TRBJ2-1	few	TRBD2	TGTGCCAGCAGTTACCCCGGGGGGTGGAATGAGCAGTTCTTC	CASSYPGGWNEQFF
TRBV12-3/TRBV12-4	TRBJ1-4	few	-	TGTGCCAGCAGTTTAGCGGACTCGGCTAATGAAAAACTGTTTTTT	CASSLADSANEKLFF
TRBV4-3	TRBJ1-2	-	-	TGCGCCAGCAGCCAAGATCGGGGCAGACCCTATGGCTACACCTTC	CASSQDRGRPYGYTF
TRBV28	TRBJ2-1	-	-	TGTGCCAGCAGTTTTCAGGGAATCGGTGAGCAGTTCTTC	CASSFQGIGEQFF
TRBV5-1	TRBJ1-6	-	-	TGCGCCAGCAGCACCCGTCCGGTCTCCTATAATTCACCCCTCCACTTT	CASSTRPVSYNSPLHF
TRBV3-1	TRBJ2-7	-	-	TGTGCCAGCAGCCATTCTCCGGAGGAGCAGTACTTC	CASSHSPEEQYF
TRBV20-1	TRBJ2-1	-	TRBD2	TGCAGTGCCAGGACTAGCGGGACTAACCCCCTTTCCTACAATGAGCAGTTCTTC	CSARTSGTNPLSYNEQFF
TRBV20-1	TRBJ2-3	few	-	TGCAGTGCCCGGGACACTAGCACAGATACGCAGTATTTT	CSARDTSTDTQYF
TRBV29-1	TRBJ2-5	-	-	TGCAGCGTTGAAATACGGGAGACCCAGTACTTC	CSVEIRETQYF
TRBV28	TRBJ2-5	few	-	TGTGCCAGCAGCGCAGGGACAAGTCAAGAGACCCAGTACTTC	CASSAGTSQETQYF
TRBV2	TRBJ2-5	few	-	TGTGCCAGCAGTGAAGCGCATTTTGAGACCCAGTACTTC	CASSEAHFETQYF
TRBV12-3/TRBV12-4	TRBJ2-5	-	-	TGTGCCAGCAACGATTCGGGGGAGACCCAGTACTTC	CASNDSGETQYF
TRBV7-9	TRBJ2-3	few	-	TGTGCCAGCAGCTCCCACCCGGACGACGACACAGATACGCAGTATTTT	CASSSHPDDDTDTQYF
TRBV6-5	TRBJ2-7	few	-	TGTGCCAGCAGTTACCAGGCAGGCTCCCTCTACGAGCAGTACTTC	CASSYQAGSLYEQYF
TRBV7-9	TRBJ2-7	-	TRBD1	TGTGCCAGCAGCCCACCCGGGACAGGGGTTTACGAGCAGTACTTC	CASSPPGTGVYEQYF
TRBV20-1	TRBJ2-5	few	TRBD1	TGCAGTGCCCCGGGACAGGGGTCAATGGTCCAGTACTTC	CSAPGQGSMVQYF
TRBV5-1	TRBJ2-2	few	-	TGCGCCAGCACCCGTAGGGACACCGGGGAGCTGTTTTTT	CASTRRDTGELFF
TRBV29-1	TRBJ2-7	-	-	TGCAGCGTAGGGCGCCGGGAATCCTACGAGCAGTACTTC	CSVGRRESYEQYF
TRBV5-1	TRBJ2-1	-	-	TGCGCCAGCAGCTTGGTGGCGGCCTACAATGAGCAGTTCTTC	CASSLVAAYNEQFF
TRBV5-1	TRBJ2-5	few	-	TGCGCCAGCAGCAATGGCCTAAGGGAGACCCAGTACTTC	CASSNGLRETQYF
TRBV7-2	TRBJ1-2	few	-	TGTGCCAGCAGCGTTACTAGAGGGTATGGCTACACCTTC	CASSVTRGYGYTF
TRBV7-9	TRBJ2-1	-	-	TGTGCCAGCAGTTCCGACAGGACCTTTTACAATGAGCAGTTCTTC	CASSSDRTFYNEQFF
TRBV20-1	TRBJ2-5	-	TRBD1	TGCAGTGCTTCCGGGACAGGGACACAAGAGACCCAGTACTTC	CSASGTGTQETQYF
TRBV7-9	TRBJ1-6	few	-	TGTGCCAGCAGCCCGACAGCCTTCAATTCACCCCTCCACTTT	CASSPTAFNSPLHF
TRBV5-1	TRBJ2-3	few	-	TGCGCCAGCAGCTTGGTGGGACAAGGGACAGATACGCAGTATTTT	CASSLVGQGTDTQYF
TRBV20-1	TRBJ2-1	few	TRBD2	TGCAGTATCCCGGGCGGCCTAGCGGGGTACTACAATGAGCAGTTCTTC	CSIPGGLAGYYNEQFF
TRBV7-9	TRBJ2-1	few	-	TGTGCCAGCAGCTTAGTGGAGTTCTCCTACAATGAGCAGTTCTTC	CASSLVEFSYNEQFF
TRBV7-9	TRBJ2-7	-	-	TGTGCCAGCAGCTTGAAGGGTCCGACTTACGAGCAGTACTTC	CASSLKGPTYEQYF
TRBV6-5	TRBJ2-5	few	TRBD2	TGTGCCAGCAGTTGGGGCGGGAGAGCCGGGGAGACCCAGTACTTC	CASSWGGRAGETQYF
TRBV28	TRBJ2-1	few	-	TGTGCCAGCAGTTTAGACCTGGTCATAGGCAATGAGCAGTTCTTC	CASSLDLVIGNEQFF
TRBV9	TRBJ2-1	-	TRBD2	TGTGCCAGCAGCGTTGGTGTAGCTAGCGGGGGGGCGGGTAGTTACAATGAGCAGTTCTTC	CASSVGVASGGAGSYNEQFF
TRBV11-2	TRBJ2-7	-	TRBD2	TGTGCCAGCAGCCTATGGACTAGCGGAGATTTACGAGAGCAGTACTTC	CASSLWTSGDLREQYF
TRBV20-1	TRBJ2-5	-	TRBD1	TGCAGTGCTAGAGCCTCTACGGACAGGGGAGAGACCCAGTACTTC	CSARASTDRGETQYF
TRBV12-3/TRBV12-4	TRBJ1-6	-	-	TGTGCCAGCAGTTTAGGAGGAACGACTAATTCACCCCTCCACTTT	CASSLGGTTNSPLHF
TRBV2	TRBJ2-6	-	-	TGTGCCAGCAGTGAACAGGGGACGAGATCAATGGACTCTGGGGCCAACGTCCTGACTTTC	CASSEQGTRSMDSGANVLTF
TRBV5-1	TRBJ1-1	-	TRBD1	TGCGCCAGCCAGGGGGGACAGACGAACACTGAAGCTTTCTTT	CASQGGQTNTEAFF
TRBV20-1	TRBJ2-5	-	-	TGCAGTGCCCGACACTACCAAGAGACCCAGTACTTC	CSARHYQETQYF
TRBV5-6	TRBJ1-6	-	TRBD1	TGTGCCAGCAGCATGGGACAGAAGCATTCACCCCTCCACTTT	CASSMGQKHSPLHF
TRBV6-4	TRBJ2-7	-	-	TGTGCCAGCAACCTCTCCGGGACATTCGGCTTCCGGAGGGAGCAGTACTTC	CASNLSGTFGFRREQYF
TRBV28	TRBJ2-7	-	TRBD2	TGTGCCAGCAGCGCTAGCGGGGAATACGAGCAGTACTTC	CASSASGEYEQYF
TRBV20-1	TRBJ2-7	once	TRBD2	TGCAGTGCTAAGGGACTAGCGGGGACCTACGAGCAGTACTTC	CSAKGLAGTYEQYF
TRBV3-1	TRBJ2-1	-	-	TGTGCCAGCAGCCAATTCGGAGGGCGAACCTACAATGAGCAGTTCTTC	CASSQFGGRTYNEQFF
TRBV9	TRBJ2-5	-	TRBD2	TGTGCCAGCAGCGTGAGCGGGACTTACCAAGAGACCCAGTACTTC	CASSVSGTYQETQYF
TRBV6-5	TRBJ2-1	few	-	TGTGCCAGCAGTTACGGGGACCACTCCTACAATGAGCAGTTCTTC	CASSYGDHSYNEQFF
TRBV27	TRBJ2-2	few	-	TGTGCCAGCAGGACGGAGACGTTAGCCGGGGAGCTGTTTTTT	CASRTETLAGELFF